These 9 T cell receptor beta chains were all obtained from the same sample, sequenced in a study of T cells after yellow fever vaccination. TCRdb analysed the 5' RACE reads with MiXCR anew, one entry per CDR3 protein. The sample has 25,000 to 40,000 distinct CDR3 sequences, 6% to 8.5% seen once; the top ten hold about 20%. Material: PBMCs, either bulk or a sorted T-cell subset (CD4+, CD8+, memory, or dextramer-sorted; not recorded which), obtained on the day of the first yellow fever vaccination. These receptors all stem from a man aged 18 to 29 who received the YFV17D yellow fever vaccine.

This clonotype has at least ten counts. The rearrangement joins TRBV7-6 to TRBJ1-1; 7 nucleotides match TRBD1. CDR1 is SGHVS and CDR2 is FNYEAQ in the germline V gene. V shed 5 bases, J shed 2 bases, and the junction held 11 bases outside the gene matches. The CDR3 extends over 16 amino acids. CDR3: CASSHQSRGVNTEAFF. The CDR3 nucleotides read TGTGCCAGCAGCCACCAATCCAGGGGGGTCAACACTGAAGCTTTCTTT.

This clonotype appeared many times. The V call is TRBV5-1, the J call TRBJ2-3; 8 bases map to TRBD2. V shed 4 bases and J 5 bases; nucleotides not matched to a gene: 6. Germline V lookup: CDR1 SGHRS, CDR2 YFSETQ. The CDR3 runs to 14 residues. CDR3 DNA sequence: TGCGCCAGCAGCGCTAGCGGGCAGGGAGATACGCAGTATTTT. It yields the protein CASSASGQGDTQYF.

This clonotype was counted a few times. J is TRBJ2-7 and V is TRBV20-1; 7 bases match TRBD2. From germline, CDR1 is DFQATT and CDR2 SNEGSKA (reference sequence). Losses at the gene ends were 2 bases for V and 3 bases for J; bases not matched to a gene: 7. This CDR3 spans 14 amino acids. Here the CDR3 DNA reads TGCAGTGCTAGAATGGCGGAGCGGGACTACGAGCAGTACGTC. It codes for CSARMAERDYEQYV.

This clonotype was recorded many times. The rearrangement uses TRBV27 and TRBJ2-1; D is ambiguous. The ends were cut back, 2 bases at V and 2 bases at J, with 7 bases in the middle. The CDR3 has 14 residues. Germline values: CDR1 MNHEY, CDR2 SMNVEV (reference sequence). The CDR3 region has the DNA TGTGCCAGCAGTTTAAGGCTAGCCTACAATGAGCAGTTCTTC. It is translated as CASSLRLAYNEQFF.

This rearrangement joins TRBV7-2 to TRBJ2-5, with TRBD2 as a possible D gene (7 bases). Germline assignment: CDR1 SGHTA and CDR2 FQGNSA. This CDR3 comprises 15 residues. V lost 0 bases and J lost 5, with 13 bases in between. CDR3 loop: CASSLAGGPMETQYF. The CDR3 region has the DNA TGTGCCAGCAGCTTAGCGGGGGGGCCTATGGAGACCCAGTACTTC.

This clonotype is categorized as medium-sized (0.01 to 0.1%). The rearrangement joins TRBV6-2 or TRBV6-3 to TRBJ2-5, with no clear D. This CDR3 has 15 residues. Germline V gene sequence: CDR1 MNHEY, CDR2 SVGEGT. The V end was cut by 5 bases, the J end by 2 bases, with 15 bases between. The CDR3 region has the DNA TGTGCCAGCAGTGCCGGCACCAGTGATCAAGAGACCCAGTACTTC. Its protein product is CASSAGTSDQETQYF.

This clonotype occurred a few times. The V gene is TRBV5-1, the J gene TRBJ1-1; a weak D match, TRBD1 (6 bases). Germline V lookup: CDR1 SGHRS, CDR2 YFSETQ. The CDR3 is made up of 13 amino acids. Trimming left V 4 bases short and J 1 base short, with 8 bases between. The CDR3 DNA reads as TGCGCCAGCAGCCCGGGACAGAACACTGAAGCTTTCTTT. This codes for CASSPGQNTEAFF.

This clonotype has ten or more counts. The V call is TRBV28, the J call TRBJ2-2; 9 positions agree with TRBD1. CDR1 is MDHEN and CDR2 is SYDVKM in the germline V gene. The length of the CDR3 is 16 residues. Germline trimming cut 7 bases from V and 5 bases from J; bases unmatched to any gene: 11. CDR3 sequence reads: CASTYPWTGETGELFF. The DNA for the CDR3 is TGTGCCAGCACCTACCCGTGGACAGGGGAAACCGGGGAGCTGTTTTTT.

This clonotype was detected many times. This rearrangement joins TRBV7-2 to TRBJ2-3; possibly TRBD1 or TRBD2 for D (5 bases each). V was cut by 7 bases and J by 1 base, with 15 bases left in between. The CDR3 sequence is 15 residues long. Per germline, CDR1 SGHTA and CDR2 FQGNSA. CDR3 sequence: CASTEVGARTDTQYF. The CDR3 nucleotides are TGTGCCAGCACTGAGGTCGGGGCCCGCACAGATACGCAGTATTTT.